Below, 10 T cell receptor beta chains from the same sample are listed, as sequenced in a study of blood T cell repertoires in COVID-19. Data came from immunoSEQ multiplex PCR; TCRdb stores just in-frame clones and leaves some out. There are just under 65,000 clones in the sample; more than 75% occur only once, and 4% to 5.5% lies in the top ten. Sequenced sample: peripheral blood. Receptors originate from a human donor in a cohort sampled during active COVID-19.

V is TRBV6-2 or TRBV6-3 and J is TRBJ1-5; D is uncertain. V gave up 6 bases and J gave up 2 bases, with 11 bases separating them. The CDR3 loop spans 14 amino acids. Looked up from germline, CDR1 is MNHEY and CDR2 is SVGEGT. CDR3 in amino acids: CASSRGRGNQPQHF. The CDR3 bases are TGTGCCAGCAGCCGCGGGAGGGGCAATCAGCCCCAGCATTTT.

The CDR3 protein is CASSRGWRENTEAFF. The CDR3, as DNA: TGTGCCAGTAGTAGGGGGTGGCGGGAGAACACTGAAGCTTTCTTT. The chain employs TRBV19 and TRBJ1-1; tentative D call: TRBD1 (5 bases). Germline CDR1 and CDR2: LNHDA and SQIVND (reference sequence). V lost 4 bases and J lost 1, with 13 bases in between. The CDR3 sequence is 15 residues long.

This clone was picked up a small number of times. The CDR3 region has the DNA TGTGCCAGCAGCGCATTACAGGGGGTGAACACTGAAGCTTTCTTT. This translates into CASSALQGVNTEAFF. V usage is TRBV11-2 and J usage is TRBJ1-1, with 8 bases identical to TRBD1. Germline CDR1 SGHAT, CDR2 FQNNGV. The junction had 5 bases not matched to a gene; V was cut back by 5 bases and J by 0 bases. CDR3 length: 15 amino acids.

The chain joins TRBV2 to TRBJ1-1; the match to TRBD1 covers 9 bases. The J segment lost 7 bases and the V segment lost 5 bases, leaving 20 bases of the junction unmatched. The CDR3 spans 18 residues. CDR1 is SNHLY, CDR2 FYNNEI, per germline. The CDR3 protein is CASSPRRTGAPFSLEAFF. The DNA for the CDR3 is TGTGCCAGCAGTCCCCGCCGGACAGGGGCCCCTTTTTCCCTTGAAGCTTTCTTT.

This clone was seen more than once but under ten times. The V and J genes are TRBV2 and TRBJ1-6; 8 bases map to TRBD1. CDR1 SNHLY and CDR2 FYNNEI come from the germline V gene. With 6 bases clipped from V and 8 bases from J, the junction kept 9 bases outside the gene matches. There are 15 residues in the CDR3. CDR3 protein: CASRVGQGVHSPLHF. The DNA for the CDR3 is TGTGCCAGCAGAGTCGGACAGGGTGTTCATTCACCCCTCCACTTT.

Many counts were recorded for this clone. V gene TRBV30 combines with J gene TRBJ1-2, with 8 bases lining up with TRBD1. The CDR3 sequence is 14 residues long. V was clipped by 2 bases and J by 4 bases; unmatched bases: 6. From germline, CDR1 is GTSNPN and CDR2 SVGIG (reference sequence). Written as DNA, the CDR3 is TGTGCCTGGAGTCGAGACAGGGGAGGCTATGGCTACACCTTC. It encodes CAWSRDRGGYGYTF.

The gene calls are TRBV19 and TRBJ1-2; 7 bases fit TRBD1. This CDR3 is built from 15 residues. Germline V CDR1 and CDR2: LNHDA, SQIVND (reference sequence). V shed 6 bases, J shed 1 base, and the junction held 8 bases outside the gene matches. CDR3 residues: CASSKRQGINYGYTF. The CDR3 region has the DNA TGTGCCAGTAGCAAGCGACAGGGAATTAACTATGGCTACACCTTC.

This rearrangement joins TRBV6-1 to TRBJ2-3; D unclear. Trimming stripped 3 bases from V and 0 bases from J, with 7 bases between. The CDR3 covers 14 residues. CDR1 and CDR2 from the germline V gene are MNHNS and SASEGT. For the CDR3, the DNA is TGTGCCAGCAGTGAGGCGACAAGCACAGATACGCAGTATTTT. It yields the protein CASSEATSTDTQYF.

The rearrangement links TRBV11-2 to TRBJ2-1; D possibly corresponds to TRBD2 (6 bases). Trimming took 0 bases from V and 6 from J, leaving 18 bases between them. CDR1 is SGHAT and CDR2 is FQNNGV in the germline V gene. The length of the CDR3 is 17 residues. CDR3 loop: CASSLEIRRGWGNEQFF. The CDR3 DNA follows: TGTGCCAGCAGCTTAGAGATCCGGAGGGGATGGGGCAATGAGCAGTTCTTC.

The J gene is TRBJ1-5, the V gene TRBV29-1, with no clear D. From germline, CDR1 is SQVTM and CDR2 ANQGSEA. V lost 4 bases and J 4 bases, leaving 11 bases between the germline ends. This CDR3 contains 13 residues. CDR3 residues: CSVAENRNQPQHF. Written as DNA, the CDR3 is TGCAGCGTTGCCGAGAACAGAAATCAGCCCCAGCATTTT.